This TCR beta chain was identified during a study of response to subunit inactivated influenza vaccine. One entry per CDR3 protein, called by TCRdb with MiXCR from the RT-PCR reads. The profile shows about 190,000 distinct CDR3 sequences, about an eighth of them singletons. The receptor comes from a man in his fifties or sixties who received an inactivated influenza vaccine. The sequencing here drew on CD8+ T cells sorted from PBMCs, taken 4 to 6 days after vaccination.

The CDR3 nucleotides are TGTGCCAGCAGCCCTGGGGCTTGGGAGCAGTTCTTC. It yields the protein CASSPGAWEQFF. The chain combines TRBV7-9 with TRBJ2-1; TRBD1 is a possible D gene (5 bases). Germline values: CDR1 SEHNR, CDR2 FQNEAQ (reference sequence). The CDR3 runs to 12 residues. V lost 5 bases and J 10 bases, leaving 12 bases between the germline ends.